This entry features one T cell receptor (beta chain) sequence. Profiling relied on immunoSEQ multiplex PCR, and the TCRdb table lists in-frame clones only, not all of them. The repertoire holds some 250,000 clones, with 70% to 90% as singletons. Treatment meaning: roughly 20 received Ad26.COV2.S at low or high dose, single or two shots; about 5 received placebo; per-sample allocation not given. Collection of samples fell on day 63 after the first vaccine or placebo injection. Boston provided a donor who was an adult aged 18-55 years. This record comes from a study of Ad26.COV2.S vaccination and SARS-CoV-2 variants. The wider study: Vaccine-arm donor from the placebo-controlled COV1001 Ad26.COV2.S trial.

The CDR3 sequence is 12 residues long. Trimming removed 6 bases at V and 2 bases at J, with 7 bases between. The sequenced sample was peripheral blood, obtained in a trial of Ad26.COV2.S vaccine versus placebo. The receptor comes from a person between 18 and 65 years old who received the Ad26.COV2.S COVID-19 vaccine or a placebo. V usage is TRBV23-1 and J usage is TRBJ1-1; D is unclear. TRBV23-1 is identified as an open reading frame with a role that is uncertain. The CDR3 DNA follows: TGCGCCAGCAGGGCCGAAAACACTGAAGCTTTCTTT. Protein sequence: CASRAENTEAFF.